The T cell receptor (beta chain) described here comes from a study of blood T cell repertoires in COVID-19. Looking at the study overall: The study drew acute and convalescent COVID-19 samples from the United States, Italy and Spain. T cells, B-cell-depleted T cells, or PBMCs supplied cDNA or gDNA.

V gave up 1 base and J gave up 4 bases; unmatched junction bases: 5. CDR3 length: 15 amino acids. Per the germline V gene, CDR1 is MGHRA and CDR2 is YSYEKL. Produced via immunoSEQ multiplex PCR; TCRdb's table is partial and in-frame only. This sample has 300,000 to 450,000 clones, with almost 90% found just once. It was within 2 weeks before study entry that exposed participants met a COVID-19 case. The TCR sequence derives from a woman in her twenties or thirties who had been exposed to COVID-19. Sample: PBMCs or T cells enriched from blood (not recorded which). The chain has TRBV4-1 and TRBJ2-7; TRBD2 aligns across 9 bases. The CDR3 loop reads CASSQGETSGYEQYF. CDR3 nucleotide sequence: TGCGCCAGCAGCCAAGGGGAGACTAGCGGTTACGAGCAGTACTTC.